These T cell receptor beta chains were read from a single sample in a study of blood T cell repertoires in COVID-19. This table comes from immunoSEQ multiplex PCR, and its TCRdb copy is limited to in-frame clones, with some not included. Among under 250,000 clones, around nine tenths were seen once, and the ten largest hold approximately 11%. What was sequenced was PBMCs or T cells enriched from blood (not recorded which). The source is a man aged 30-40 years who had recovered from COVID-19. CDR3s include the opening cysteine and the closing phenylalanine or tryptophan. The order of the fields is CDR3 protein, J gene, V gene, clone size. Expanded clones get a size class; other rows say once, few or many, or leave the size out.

CDR3: CATSDLRGGVGNEQFF
J: TRBJ2-1
V: TRBV24-1
size: few

CDR3: CASSFLLTLGEVSYEQYF
J: TRBJ2-7
V: TRBV28
size: NA

CDR3: CASRESGSRPGELFF
J: TRBJ2-2
V: TRBV7-9
size: NA

CDR3: CAISAPPLGTVFFGSPLHF
J: TRBJ1-6
V: TRBV10-3
size: NA

CDR3: CSVLDGGALGKAFF
J: TRBJ1-1
V: TRBV29-1
size: NA

CDR3: CATLPGQGLSQPQHF
J: TRBJ1-5
V: TRBV10-3
size: NA

CDR3: CASSLGLRVSPLHF
J: TRBJ1-6
V: TRBV28
size: NA

CDR3: CASSLAGVRRGNTIYF
J: TRBJ1-3
V: TRBV5-4
size: NA

CDR3: CASSTSGSYEQYF
J: TRBJ2-7
V: TRBV6-5
size: NA

CDR3: CASGLTGNEKLFF
J: TRBJ1-4
V: TRBV12-5
size: NA

CDR3: CASSPQGFSTFTEAFF
J: TRBJ1-1
V: TRBV18
size: NA

CDR3: CASSFRPDTQYF
J: TRBJ2-3
V: TRBV5-6
size: NA

CDR3: CAWTSPSVGIEQFF
J: TRBJ2-1
V: TRBV30
size: once

CDR3: CASSQDTITYNEQFF
J: TRBJ2-1
V: TRBV2
size: few

CDR3: CASSSTERETYF
J: TRBJ2-7
V: TRBV28
size: NA

CDR3: CASSLWTAGNSYEQYF
J: TRBJ2-7
V: TRBV28
size: NA

CDR3: CASSLLGGRGGNQPQHF
J: TRBJ1-5
V: TRBV28
size: NA

CDR3: CASSFGGHPSYGYTF
J: TRBJ1-2
V: TRBV5-5
size: NA

CDR3: CASSLGLAATSTEQYF
J: TRBJ2-7
V: TRBV5-1
size: NA

CDR3: CASNKFDEQFF
J: TRBJ2-1
V: TRBV25-1
size: NA

CDR3: CATQSAGGRNIQYF
J: TRBJ2-4
V: TRBV19
size: NA

CDR3: CASSQAGGGLYNEQFF
J: TRBJ2-1
V: TRBV4-1
size: NA

CDR3: CASSYRAGDTQYF
J: TRBJ2-3
V: TRBV6-2/TRBV6-3
size: NA

CDR3: CAIKPSRGNYGYTF
J: TRBJ1-2
V: TRBV18
size: NA

CDR3: CASSPQAFGYTF
J: TRBJ1-2
V: TRBV28
size: NA

CDR3: CASSTERTQYF
J: TRBJ2-5
V: TRBV18
size: NA

CDR3: CASWTGAGANVLTF
J: TRBJ2-6
V: TRBV5-6
size: NA

CDR3: CASSLAGTDTQYF
J: TRBJ2-3
V: TRBV27
size: once

CDR3: CASTHVAGGAYYGYTF
J: TRBJ1-2
V: TRBV27
size: NA

CDR3: CASREGSHNSPLHF
J: TRBJ1-6
V: TRBV3-1/TRBV3-2
size: many

CDR3: CASSQAGTSGSFTYEQFF
J: TRBJ2-1
V: TRBV4-1
size: NA

CDR3: CASGNRLGAGATKRNEQFF
J: TRBJ2-1
V: TRBV7-9
size: NA

CDR3: CASSIGWAGANEQFF
J: TRBJ2-1
V: TRBV19
size: NA

CDR3: CASSRISGTSGYNEQFF
J: TRBJ2-1
V: TRBV19
size: NA

CDR3: CATSRGSHDGYTF
J: TRBJ1-2
V: TRBV15
size: NA

CDR3: CASSPAAGPAYEQYF
J: TRBJ2-7
V: TRBV28
size: once

CDR3: CASLGLAGGPWVYEQYF
J: TRBJ2-7
V: TRBV21-1
size: NA

CDR3: CAIKINLAGVGETQYF
J: TRBJ2-5
V: TRBV10-3
size: NA

CDR3: CASSWDRGQPQHF
J: TRBJ1-5
V: TRBV27
size: NA

CDR3: CSASRWRETQYF
J: TRBJ2-5
V: TRBV20-1
size: NA

CDR3: CASSFTGIQYEKLFF
J: TRBJ1-4
V: TRBV28
size: NA

CDR3: CASSQGPSETYEQYF
J: TRBJ2-7
V: TRBV4-2
size: NA

CDR3: CASSNYREYQPQHF
J: TRBJ1-5
V: TRBV5-6
size: NA

CDR3: CASSKARDRDQPQHF
J: TRBJ1-5
V: TRBV21-1
size: NA

CDR3: CASSSLGTGGRAFF
J: TRBJ1-1
V: TRBV27
size: NA

CDR3: CASSLSGTSKNYGYTF
J: TRBJ1-2
V: TRBV6-2/TRBV6-3
size: NA

CDR3: CASGGNYEQYF
J: TRBJ2-7
V: TRBV18
size: few

CDR3: CASSLAPIWATEGGYTF
J: TRBJ1-2
V: TRBV5-1
size: NA

CDR3: CASIKLGTGVTGELFF
J: TRBJ2-2
V: TRBV2
size: NA

CDR3: CASSVTTGANSPLHF
J: TRBJ1-6
V: TRBV6-4
size: many

CDR3: CSAGVQGGGNIQYF
J: TRBJ2-4
V: TRBV29-1
size: NA

CDR3: CATTFPYSQGLSYNSPLHF
J: TRBJ1-6
V: TRBV15
size: few

CDR3: CASSQVERGPGPFF
J: TRBJ1-1
V: TRBV3-1/TRBV3-2
size: NA